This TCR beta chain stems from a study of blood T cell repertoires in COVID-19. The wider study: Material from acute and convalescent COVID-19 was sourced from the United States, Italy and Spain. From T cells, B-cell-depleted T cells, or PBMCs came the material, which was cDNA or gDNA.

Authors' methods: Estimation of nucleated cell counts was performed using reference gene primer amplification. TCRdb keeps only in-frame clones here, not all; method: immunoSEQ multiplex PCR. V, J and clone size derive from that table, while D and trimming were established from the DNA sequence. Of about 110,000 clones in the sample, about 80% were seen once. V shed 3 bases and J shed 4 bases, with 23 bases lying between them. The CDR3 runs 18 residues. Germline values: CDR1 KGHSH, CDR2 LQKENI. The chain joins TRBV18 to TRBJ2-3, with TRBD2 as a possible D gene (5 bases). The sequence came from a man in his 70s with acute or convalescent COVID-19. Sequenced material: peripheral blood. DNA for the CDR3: TGTGCCAGCTCACCCATACGCCCGGGATCCTCTTTGTCAGATACGCAGTATTTT. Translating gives CASSPIRPGSSLSDTQYF. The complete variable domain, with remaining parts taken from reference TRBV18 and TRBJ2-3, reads NAGVMQNPRHLVRRRGQEARLRCSPMKGHSHVYWYRQLPEEGLKFMVYLQKENIIDESGMPKERFSAEFPKEGPSILRIQQVVRGDSAAYFCASSPIRPGSSLSDTQYFGPGTRLTVL.